The clone carrying this T cell receptor (beta chain) was counted at least ten times. The target antigen is unknown. With template switching, a universal primer site was added, and the cDNA carried unique molecular identifiers. Via MiXCR, TCRdb re-called the 5' RACE reads, giving one row per CDR3 protein. The sample lists some 500,000 distinct CDR3 sequences, approximately 15% occurring once. The data were obtained in a study of identical twins. Only healthy Caucasians were enrolled as donors. Overall study results and limits: Twin pairs had excess sharing that was weaker in beta out-of-frame sequences.

The sample was also linked to a second study, of yellow fever vaccine responses in identical twins.

Sequences were obtained from CD4+ T cells sorted from blood. This clonotype was sampled from a woman younger than 30 in good health.

The CDR3 reads CASSLPGQNIYGYTF. The DNA of the CDR3 is TGTGCCAGCAGCCTACCGGGACAAAATATCTATGGCTACACCTTC. The chain is built from TRBV7-8 and TRBJ1-2; the D gene is possibly TRBD1 (6 bases). CDR3 length: 15 residues. With 5 bases removed from V and 4 bases from J, the gap between germline ends came to 17 bases. Looked up from germline, CDR1 is SGHVS and CDR2 is FQNEAQ.